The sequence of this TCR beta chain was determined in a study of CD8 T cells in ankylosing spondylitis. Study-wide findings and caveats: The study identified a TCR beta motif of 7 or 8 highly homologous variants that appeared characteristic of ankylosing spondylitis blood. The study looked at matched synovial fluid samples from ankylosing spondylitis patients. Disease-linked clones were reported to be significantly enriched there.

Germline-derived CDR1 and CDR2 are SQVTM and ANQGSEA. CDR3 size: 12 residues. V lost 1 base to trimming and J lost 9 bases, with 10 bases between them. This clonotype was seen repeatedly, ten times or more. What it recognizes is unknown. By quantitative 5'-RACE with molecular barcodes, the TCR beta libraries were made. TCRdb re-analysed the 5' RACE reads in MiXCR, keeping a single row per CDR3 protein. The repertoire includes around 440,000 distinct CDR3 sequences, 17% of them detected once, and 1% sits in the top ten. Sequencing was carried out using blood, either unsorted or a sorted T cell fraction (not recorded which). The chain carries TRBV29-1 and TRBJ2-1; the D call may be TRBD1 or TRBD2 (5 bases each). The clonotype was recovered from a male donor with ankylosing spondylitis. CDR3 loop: CSVEGGGIEQFF. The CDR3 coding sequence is TGCAGCGTTGAAGGTGGGGGTATTGAGCAGTTCTTC.